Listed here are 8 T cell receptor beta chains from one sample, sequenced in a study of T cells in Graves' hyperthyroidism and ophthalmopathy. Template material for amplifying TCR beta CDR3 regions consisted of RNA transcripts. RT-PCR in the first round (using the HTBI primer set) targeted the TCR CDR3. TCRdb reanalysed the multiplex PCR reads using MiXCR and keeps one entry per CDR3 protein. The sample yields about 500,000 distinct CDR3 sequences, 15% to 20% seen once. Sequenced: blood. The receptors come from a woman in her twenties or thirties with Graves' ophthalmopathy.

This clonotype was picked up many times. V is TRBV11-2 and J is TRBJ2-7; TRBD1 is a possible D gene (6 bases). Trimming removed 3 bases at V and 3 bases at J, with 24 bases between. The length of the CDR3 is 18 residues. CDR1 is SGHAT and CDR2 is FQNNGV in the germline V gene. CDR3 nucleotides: TGTGCCAGCAGCTTGATAAAGGACAGACGGGGCAAAAACTACGAGCAGTACTTC. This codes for CASSLIKDRRGKNYEQYF.

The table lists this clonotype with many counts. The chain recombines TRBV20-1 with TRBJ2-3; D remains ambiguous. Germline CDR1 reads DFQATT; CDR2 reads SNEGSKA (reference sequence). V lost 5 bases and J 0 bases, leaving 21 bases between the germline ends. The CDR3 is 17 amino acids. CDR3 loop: CSALSGDSGISTDTQYF. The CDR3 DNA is TGCAGTGCTCTTTCTGGGGATTCGGGTATAAGCACAGATACGCAGTATTTT.

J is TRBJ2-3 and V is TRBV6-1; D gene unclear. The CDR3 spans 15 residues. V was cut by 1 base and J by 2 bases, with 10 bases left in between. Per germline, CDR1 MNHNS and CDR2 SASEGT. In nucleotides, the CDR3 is TGTGCCAGCAGTGAAGGGGTAGGCTACACAGATACGCAGTATTTT. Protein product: CASSEGVGYTDTQYF.

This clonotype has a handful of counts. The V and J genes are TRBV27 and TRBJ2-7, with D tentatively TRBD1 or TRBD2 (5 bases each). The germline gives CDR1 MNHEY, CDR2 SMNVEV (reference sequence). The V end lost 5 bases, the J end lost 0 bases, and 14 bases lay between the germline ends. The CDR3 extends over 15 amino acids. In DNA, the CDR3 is TGTGCCAGCAGTCATTCCGGGACCCTCTCCTACGAGCAGTACTTC. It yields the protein CASSHSGTLSYEQYF.

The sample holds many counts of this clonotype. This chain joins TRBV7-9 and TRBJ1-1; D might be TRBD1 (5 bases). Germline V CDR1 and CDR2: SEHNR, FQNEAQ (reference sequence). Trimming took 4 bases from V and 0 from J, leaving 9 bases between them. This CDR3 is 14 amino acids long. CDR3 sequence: CASSSTVLNTEAFF. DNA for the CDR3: TGTGCCAGCAGCTCGACAGTGTTGAACACTGAAGCTTTCTTT.

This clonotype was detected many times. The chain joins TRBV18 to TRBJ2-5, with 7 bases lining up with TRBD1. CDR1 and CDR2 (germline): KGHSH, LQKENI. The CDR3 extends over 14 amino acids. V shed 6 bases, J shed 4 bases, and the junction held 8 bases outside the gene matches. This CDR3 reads CASSMSRQGETQYF. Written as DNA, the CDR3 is TGTGCCAGCTCCATGAGTCGACAGGGAGAGACCCAGTACTTC.

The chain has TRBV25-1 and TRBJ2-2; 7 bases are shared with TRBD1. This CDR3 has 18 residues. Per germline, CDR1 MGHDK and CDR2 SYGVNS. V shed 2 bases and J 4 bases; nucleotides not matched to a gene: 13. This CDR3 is CASSEQLARDSLTGELFF. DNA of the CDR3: TGTGCCAGCAGTGAACAACTCGCCCGGGACAGCCTCACCGGGGAGCTGTTTTTT. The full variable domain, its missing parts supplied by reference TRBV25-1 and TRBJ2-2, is EADIYQTPRYLVIGTGKKITLECSQTMGHDKMYWYQQDPGMELHLIHYSYGVNSTEKGDLSSESTVSRIRTEHFPLTLESARPSHTSQYLCASSEQLARDSLTGELFFGEGSRLTVL.

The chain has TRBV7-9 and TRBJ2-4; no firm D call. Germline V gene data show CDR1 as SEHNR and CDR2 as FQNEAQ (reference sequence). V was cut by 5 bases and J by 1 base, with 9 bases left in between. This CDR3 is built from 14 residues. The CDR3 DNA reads TGTGCCAGCAGCCCCGAAGGCGCCAAAAACATTCAGTACTTC. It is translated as CASSPEGAKNIQYF.